A single sample is the source of the 2 T cell receptor beta chains below, sequenced in a study of cytomegalovirus exposure and HLA in healthy donors. Sequencing was performed with immunoSEQ multiplex PCR; in TCRdb, only in-frame clones are kept and a portion is missing. The table lists about 130,000 clones, 89% of them singletons. The sample consisted of PBMCs. These receptors all come from a woman between 18 and 30 years old in good health and CMV-seronegative.

J is TRBJ2-1 and V is TRBV9, with D possibly matching TRBD2 (6 bases). V was cut by 7 bases and J by 2 bases, with 10 bases left in between. In germline, CDR1 is SGDLS, CDR2 YYNGEE. The CDR3 contains 13 residues. The CDR3 protein is CASRGGAYNEQFF. CDR3 DNA: TGTGCCAGCCGAGGCGGGGCCTACAATGAGCAGTTCTTC.

This clone is a singleton in its sample. The same CDR3 also results from other DNA sequences found in this sample. The rearrangement uses TRBV5-1 and TRBJ1-1, with 7 bases matching TRBD1. Trimming at V came to 2 bases and at J to 7 bases, leaving 2 bases not matched to a gene. CDR1 is SGHRS, CDR2 YFSETQ, per germline. The CDR3 totals 12 residues. CDR3 residues: CASSLQGIEAFF. CDR3 in DNA: TGCGCCAGCAGCTTACAGGGGATTGAAGCTTTCTTT. Full variable domain (outside the CDR3, taken from reference TRBV5-1 and TRBJ1-1): KAGVTQTPRYLIKTRGQQVTLSCSPISGHRSVSWYQQTPGQGLQFLFEYFSETQRNKGNFPGRFSGRQFSNSRSEMNVSTLELGDSALYLCASSLQGIEAFFGQGTRLTVV.